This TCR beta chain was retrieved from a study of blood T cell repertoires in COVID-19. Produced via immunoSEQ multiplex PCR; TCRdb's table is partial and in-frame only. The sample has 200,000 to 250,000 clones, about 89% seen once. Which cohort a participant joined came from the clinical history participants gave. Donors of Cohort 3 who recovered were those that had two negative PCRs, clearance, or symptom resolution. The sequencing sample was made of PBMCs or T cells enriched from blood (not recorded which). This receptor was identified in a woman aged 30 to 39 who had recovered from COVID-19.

The CDR3 spells CASSVVQENTEAFF. The CDR3 DNA follows: TGTGCCAGCAGCGTAGTCCAGGAAAACACTGAAGCTTTCTTT. The V call is TRBV9, the J call TRBJ1-1; D gene ambiguous. Trimming left V 0 bases short and J 2 bases short, with 8 bases between. The CDR3 covers 14 residues. Germline CDR1 and CDR2: SGDLS and YYNGEE.